This T cell receptor (beta chain) was profiled in a study of blood T cell repertoires in COVID-19. Study-level information: COVID-19 samples from acute and convalescent phases originated in the United States, Italy and Spain. Sources were T cells, B-cell-depleted T cells, or PBMCs; the material itself was cDNA or gDNA.

Per the original methods: Counts of nucleated cells, estimated from reference gene primer amplification, were obtained. Profiled with immunoSEQ multiplex PCR; TCRdb holds only in-frame clones, not every one. D and trimming were read from the DNA, whereas the V and J calls and clone size are those reported in that table. The table lists about 42,000 clones, roughly 81% of them singletons, with less than 15% in the top ten. This clone occurred once. Germline V gene sequence: CDR1 SGHNT, CDR2 YYREEE (reference sequence). Trimming removed 3 bases from V and 5 bases from J, with 17 bases in between. The CDR3 sequence is 15 residues long.

The receptor was derived from a woman in her sixties or seventies in a cohort sampled during active COVID-19. The chain couples TRBV5-4 to TRBJ2-5; tentatively, D is TRBD1 (6 bases). The sequenced sample consisted of peripheral blood. The CDR3, as DNA: TGTGCCAGCAGCTCCCCTACAGGGACGGGGGAGACCCAGTACTTC. Protein sequence: CASSSPTGTGETQYF. Drawing the rest from reference TRBV5-4 and TRBJ2-5, the complete variable domain is ETGVTQSPTHLIKTRGQQVTLRCSSQSGHNTVSWYQQALGQGPQFIFQYYREEENGRGNFPPRFSGLQFPNYSSELNVNALELDDSALYLCASSSPTGTGETQYFGPGTRLLVL.